What follows are 30 T cell receptor beta chains derived from one specimen sequenced in a study of blood T cell repertoires in COVID-19. The data were produced by immunoSEQ multiplex PCR, yet TCRdb's version contains in-frame clones alone and is incomplete. Of around 300,000 clones listed, roughly 85% are singletons. The sample taken for sequencing was peripheral blood. These receptors all stem from a woman in her seventies with acute or convalescent COVID-19.

This clone was detected only once. The rearrangement links TRBV29-1 to TRBJ1-5; the D gene is possibly TRBD1 (6 bases). The CDR3 runs to 13 residues. Germline assignment: CDR1 SQVTM and CDR2 ANQGSEA. Trimming took off 4 bases at V and 7 bases at J, with 14 bases between the two ends. CDR3 sequence reads: CSVAQGLDQPQHF. The CDR3 DNA reads as TGCAGCGTTGCCCAGGGGCTGGACCAGCCCCAGCATTTT.

This clone was seen a handful of times. Other DNA variants within this sample encode the same CDR3. V is TRBV2 and J is TRBJ1-1, with 10 bases aligning to TRBD1. The CDR3 consists of 11 residues. Trimming took 8 bases from V and 10 from J; bases not matched to a gene: 4. Germline values: CDR1 SNHLY, CDR2 FYNNEI. The CDR3, as DNA: TGTGCCAGCCGGAGGACAGGGGGAGCTTTCTTT. Protein product: CASRRTGGAFF.

The chain recombines TRBV6-5 with TRBJ1-2; 9 nucleotides match TRBD1. The CDR3 extends over 15 amino acids. The ends lost 6 bases at V and 8 bases at J; junction bases unmatched: 13. Germline CDR1 reads MNHEY; CDR2 reads SVGAGI. The CDR3: CASREPGTGRSGYTF. The CDR3, as DNA: TGTGCCAGCAGGGAGCCGGGGACAGGGCGGTCAGGCTACACCTTC.

The chain's CDR3 is CASSFDSEQYF. The DNA for the CDR3 is TGTGCCAGCAGTTTCGATAGCGAGCAGTACTTC. The rearrangement links TRBV12-3 or TRBV12-4 to TRBJ2-7; no clear D. V was clipped by 3 bases and J by 6 bases, with 6 bases between them. CDR3 length equals 11 residues.

V gene TRBV3-1 (or the pseudogene TRBV3-2) combines with J gene TRBJ2-1; maybe TRBD2 (5 bases). The germline V and J ends were trimmed by 3 bases and 7 bases, with 19 bases remaining between them. The CDR3 has 16 amino acids. Germline V gives CDR1 LGHDT, CDR2 YNNKEL (reference sequence). This chain's CDR3 is CASSQGDTGRMNEQFF. Here the CDR3 DNA reads TGTGCCAGCAGCCAGGGAGACACGGGAAGAATGAATGAGCAGTTCTTC.

The chain recombines TRBV7-8 with TRBJ2-3, with D possibly TRBD2 on 6 matching bases. Germline-derived CDR1 and CDR2 are SGHVS and FQNEAQ. This CDR3 region has 12 residues. The V end lost 1 base, the J end lost 8 bases, and 7 bases lay between the germline ends. The CDR3 coding sequence is TGTGCCAGCAGCTTAGAGGGAGGTACGCAGTATTTT. Residues: CASSLEGGTQYF.

Comment on this clone: One end of the junction varies from germline; a read error may be responsible. The V gene is TRBV2, the J gene TRBJ2-7, with 10 nucleotides matching TRBD2. The CDR3 totals 15 residues. CDR1 is SNHLY, CDR2 FYNNEI, per germline. The chain's CDR3 is CASNRLAGISSEQYF. The DNA of the CDR3 is TGTGCCAGCAACCGACTAGCGGGCATCTCCTCCGAGCAGTACTTC.

The V call is TRBV12-5, the J call TRBJ2-7; D is perhaps TRBD1 (6 bases). The CDR3 is 14 residues long. Germline V CDR1 and CDR2: LGHNT, FRNRAP. Trimming took 5 bases from V and 7 from J, leaving 18 bases between them. CDR3 loop: CASGAGAVSREQYF. CDR3 nucleotide sequence: TGTGCTAGTGGTGCAGGGGCCGTTTCTCGGGAGCAGTACTTC.

The J gene is TRBJ1-1, the V gene TRBV7-8; D uncertain. The CDR3 loop spans 13 amino acids. The ends were cut back, 3 bases at V and 1 base at J, with 6 bases in the middle. Per the germline V gene, CDR1 is SGHVS and CDR2 is FQNEAQ. The CDR3 bases are TGTGCCAGCAGCTTGGTGCGGAACACTGAAGCTTTCTTT. As protein: CASSLVRNTEAFF.

The rearrangement links TRBV5-6 to TRBJ1-6; 8 bases are a match to TRBD1. Germline CDR1 SGHDT, CDR2 YYEEEE. This CDR3 is built from 17 residues. V lost 3 bases and J lost 6; bases outside the gene matches: 11. The CDR3 here is CASSSRSTGAFNSPLHF. CDR3 DNA sequence: TGTGCCAGCAGCTCACGGTCGACAGGGGCGTTTAATTCACCCCTCCACTTT.

The genes are TRBV2 and TRBJ1-6; weak D call: TRBD1 (6 bases). V was clipped by 5 bases and J by 9 bases, with 8 bases between them. This CDR3 region has 12 residues. The germline V gene encodes CDR1 SNHLY and CDR2 FYNNEI. CDR3 in amino acids: CASSYRVSPLHF. The CDR3 DNA sequence: TGTGCCAGCAGTTACAGGGTTTCACCCCTCCACTTT.

The chain joins TRBV19 to TRBJ1-2, with TRBD1 identical over 9 bases. This CDR3 has 13 amino acids. The V and J ends lost 5 bases and 8 bases, in that order; junction bases with no gene match: 6. CDR1 LNHDA and CDR2 SQIVND come from the germline V gene (reference sequence). The CDR3, as DNA: TGTGCCAGTAGTCCCGACAGGGGGAAAGGCTACACCTTC. Its translation is CASSPDRGKGYTF.

This sequence joins TRBV6-5 and TRBJ1-4; D remains unclear. The ends were cut back, 7 bases at V and 0 bases at J, with 12 bases in the middle. Per germline, CDR1 MNHEY and CDR2 SVGAGI. This CDR3 is built from 15 residues. CDR3 in DNA: TGTGCCAGCATATACGGCGGGACAACTAATGAAAAACTGTTTTTT. Translating gives CASIYGGTTNEKLFF.

CDR3 sequence: CASPRDEQFF. The DNA of the CDR3 is TGTGCCTCTCCCAGGGATGAGCAGTTCTTC. The chain is built from TRBV10-3 and TRBJ2-1; the D gene is possibly TRBD1 (5 bases). CDR3 length equals 10 residues. In germline, CDR1 is ENHRY, CDR2 SYGVKD. Trimming took off 11 bases at V and 8 bases at J, with 10 bases between the two ends.

This chain connects TRBV9 to TRBJ2-1, with D uncertain. Trimming shortened V by 1 base and J by 7 bases, and 21 bases separated the two germline ends. The germline gives CDR1 SGDLS, CDR2 YYNGEE. The CDR3 sequence is 17 residues long. CDR3 loop: CASSVSAAFFIRNEQFF. CDR3 nucleotides: TGTGCCAGCAGCGTATCGGCGGCGTTTTTTATTAGGAATGAGCAGTTCTTC.

J is TRBJ1-6 and V is TRBV2, with D maybe TRBD1 (6 bases). With 5 bases removed from V and 3 bases from J, the gap between germline ends came to 11 bases. CDR3 length equals 15 residues. Germline V lookup: CDR1 SNHLY, CDR2 FYNNEI. In nucleotides, the CDR3 is TGTGCCAGCAGTCTAACAGGGAACTATAATTCACCCCTCCACTTT. It encodes CASSLTGNYNSPLHF.

In this sample, this clone turned up once. V usage is TRBV24-1 and J usage is TRBJ1-1, with D unresolved. CDR3 length: 9 residues. Trimming removed 5 bases from V and 11 bases from J, with 5 bases in between. CDR1 and CDR2 from the germline V gene are KGHDR and SFDVKD. CDR3: CATSVMAFF. CDR3 DNA sequence: TGTGCCACCAGTGTCATGGCTTTCTTT.

V is TRBV30 and J is TRBJ2-5; D uncertain. This CDR3 has 10 amino acids. Trimming took off 5 bases at V and 5 bases at J, with 6 bases between the two ends. The V gene's germline CDR1 is GTSNPN and CDR2 SVGIG (reference sequence). CDR3 protein: CAWGRETQYF. As DNA, the CDR3 is TGTGCCTGGGGGCGGGAGACCCAGTACTTC. The full variable domain, with the rest looked up from reference TRBV30 and TRBJ2-5, is SQTIHQWPATLVQPVGSPLSLECTVEGTSNPNLYWYRQAAGRGLQLLFYSVGIGQISSEVPQNLSASRPQDRQFILSSKKLLLSDSGFYLCAWGRETQYFGPGTRLLVL.

This chain uses TRBV12-3 or TRBV12-4 with TRBJ2-1; D is undetermined. With 6 bases removed from V and 9 bases from J, the gap between germline ends came to 9 bases. The CDR3 has 11 residues. The CDR3 sequence is CASSTSGEQFF. The CDR3 DNA is TGTGCCAGCAGCACTTCCGGTGAGCAGTTCTTC.

CDR3 region: CATSTGQAYEQYF. The CDR3 region has the DNA TGTGCCACCAGCACGGGACAAGCCTACGAGCAGTACTTC. The V call is TRBV15, the J call TRBJ2-7; perhaps TRBD1 as D (6 bases). The germline gives CDR1 LNHNV, CDR2 YYDKDF (reference sequence). V lost 4 bases to trimming and J lost 2 bases, with 9 bases between them. The CDR3 extends over 13 amino acids. The whole variable domain, remainder taken from reference TRBV15 and TRBJ2-7, is DAMVIQNPRYQVTQFGKPVTLSCSQTLNHNVMYWYQQKSSQAPKLLFHYYDKDFNNEADTPDNFQSRRPNTSFCFLDIRSPGLGDTAMYLCATSTGQAYEQYFGPGTRLTVT.

The gene calls are TRBV2 and TRBJ2-7; 7 bases are a match to TRBD1. J gave up 6 bases and V 7 bases, and 6 bases lay outside the gene matches. CDR1 and CDR2 (germline): SNHLY, FYNNEI. The CDR3 sequence is 12 residues long. CDR3: CASTRQGSEQYF. CDR3 nucleotide sequence: TGTGCCAGCACCCGACAGGGCTCCGAGCAGTACTTC.

This rearrangement joins TRBV5-1 to TRBJ2-2; TRBD1 is a possible D gene (6 bases). Germline CDR1 is SGHRS and CDR2 is YFSETQ. This CDR3 is built from 15 residues. V was shortened by 3 bases and J by 0 bases, with 9 bases between the two germline ends. The CDR3 nucleotides are TGCGCCAGCAGCTATACAGGGTCGAACACCGGGGAGCTGTTTTTT. Encoded protein: CASSYTGSNTGELFF.

This chain connects TRBV18 to TRBJ2-3; 9 positions match TRBD2. CDR3 size: 17 residues. Trimming cost V 0 bases and J 2 bases; bases outside gene matches: 6. The germline V gene encodes CDR1 KGHSH and CDR2 LQKENI. The CDR3 DNA sequence: TGTGCCAGCTCACCACCCCGGGTAGCGGGGGTCACAGATACGCAGTATTTT. As protein: CASSPPRVAGVTDTQYF.

This clone came up a few times. The chain carries TRBV6-5 and TRBJ1-3, with D perhaps matching TRBD1 (5 bases). Trimming shortened V by 2 bases and J by 2 bases, and 7 bases separated the two germline ends. The CDR3 is 14 residues long. The germline V gene encodes CDR1 MNHEY and CDR2 SVGAGI. In DNA, the CDR3 is TGTGCCAGCAGTTACGGGGGGACTGGAAACACCATATATTTT. As protein: CASSYGGTGNTIYF.

Points on this clone: Additional DNA sequences in this sample encode the identical CDR3. The chain is built from TRBV29-1 and TRBJ2-2, with 8 bases matching TRBD2. The CDR3 length is 14 residues. In germline, CDR1 is SQVTM, CDR2 ANQGSEA. The ends lost 4 bases at V and 0 bases at J; junction bases unmatched: 1. The CDR3: CSVAGRANTGELFF. The CDR3 region has the DNA TGCAGCGTTGCCGGGAGGGCGAACACCGGGGAGCTGTTTTTT.

The chain combines TRBV19 with TRBJ1-3; the D is unclear. The CDR3 is made up of 15 amino acids. Germline lookup yields CDR1 LNHDA and CDR2 SQIVND (reference sequence). V was shortened by 6 bases and J by 0 bases, with 12 bases between the two germline ends. The CDR3 DNA sequence: TGTGCCAGTAGGCAGACACCTTACTCTGGAAACACCATATATTTT. Its translation: CASRQTPYSGNTIYF.

The rearrangement joins TRBV9 to TRBJ2-1; 9 nucleotides agree with TRBD1. Per the germline V gene, CDR1 is SGDLS and CDR2 is YYNGEE. Germline trimming cut 4 bases from V and 4 bases from J; bases unmatched to any gene: 9. The CDR3 covers 16 residues. DNA of the CDR3: TGTGCCAGCAGCATAACAGGGGGCGCCGGGTACAATGAGCAGTTCTTC. It yields the protein CASSITGGAGYNEQFF.

The chain joins TRBV5-1 to TRBJ2-3, with D possibly matching TRBD2 (7 bases). Deletions cut 1 base from V and 4 bases from J, with 10 bases between. The germline gives CDR1 SGHRS, CDR2 YFSETQ. This CDR3 contains 14 residues. CDR3 nucleotides: TGCGCCAGCAGCTTGTGGGGGGGCGCAGATACGCAGTATTTT. It encodes CASSLWGGADTQYF. The variable domain in full, with the rest retrieved from reference TRBV5-1 and TRBJ2-3, is KAGVTQTPRYLIKTRGQQVTLSCSPISGHRSVSWYQQTPGQGLQFLFEYFSETQRNKGNFPGRFSGRQFSNSRSEMNVSTLELGDSALYLCASSLWGGADTQYFGPGTRLTVL.

This clone was observed a handful of times. The CDR3 loop is CASSLGSGNTEAFF. The CDR3 nucleotides are TGCGCCAGCAGCTTAGGTTCAGGGAACACTGAAGCTTTCTTT. The chain uses TRBV5-1 and TRBJ1-1; D is unclear. V gave up 2 bases and J gave up 1 base, with 9 bases separating them. CDR1 is SGHRS and CDR2 is YFSETQ in the germline V gene. CDR3 length equals 14 residues.

The J gene is TRBJ2-1, the V gene TRBV5-1, with D perhaps matching TRBD2 (6 bases). CDR1 SGHRS and CDR2 YFSETQ come from the germline V gene. The CDR3 sequence is 15 residues long. V was trimmed by 0 bases and J by 4 bases, leaving 11 bases between them. CDR3 nucleotides: TGCGCCAGCAGCTTGGAACCGGGACTTTACAATGAGCAGTTCTTC. Its translation is CASSLEPGLYNEQFF.